The 2 T cell receptor beta chains below all came from one sample that was sequenced in a study of T cells in Graves' hyperthyroidism and ophthalmopathy. The CDR3 regions of TCR beta were amplified from RNA transcripts. The TCR CDR3 first-round RT-PCR relied on the HTBI primer set. In TCRdb, the multiplex PCR reads were re-called with MiXCR into one record per CDR3 protein. The table records 200,000 or so distinct CDR3 sequences, around a sixth of them present only once. Material: blood. These receptors were collected from a woman aged 50 to 60 with Graves' hyperthyroidism.

This clonotype has only one observation. The chain uses TRBV7-9 and TRBJ1-3, with D perhaps matching TRBD1 (6 bases). The germline CDR1 and CDR2 sequences are SEHNR and FQNEAQ (reference sequence). The CDR3 consists of 13 residues. The V end was cut by 11 bases, the J end by 1 base, with 12 bases between. This CDR3 is CAFWGPSGNTIYF. The CDR3 DNA sequence: TGTGCCTTTTGGGGGCCTTCTGGAAACACCATATATTTT.

This rearrangement joins TRBV5-1 to TRBJ2-2; possible D gene TRBD2, 6 bases. Deletions cut 0 bases from V and 3 bases from J, with 12 bases between. The germline CDR1 and CDR2 sequences are SGHRS and YFSETQ. The CDR3 runs to 16 residues. The CDR3 nucleotides read TGCGCCAGCAGCTTGGAGGCTAGCGTATACACCGGGGAGCTGTTTTTT. Protein product: CASSLEASVYTGELFF.